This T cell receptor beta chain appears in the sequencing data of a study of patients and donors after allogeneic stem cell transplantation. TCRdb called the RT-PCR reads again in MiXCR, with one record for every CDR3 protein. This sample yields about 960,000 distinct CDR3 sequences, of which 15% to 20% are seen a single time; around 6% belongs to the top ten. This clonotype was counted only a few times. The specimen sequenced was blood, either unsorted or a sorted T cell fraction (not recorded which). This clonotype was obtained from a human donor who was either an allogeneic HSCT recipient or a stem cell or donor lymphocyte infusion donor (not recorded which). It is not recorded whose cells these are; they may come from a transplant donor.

The CDR3 DNA reads TGTGCCACCAGCAGAGACCCCGGGAGTCGGGCAGATACGCAGTATTTT. This sequence encodes CATSRDPGSRADTQYF. The J gene is TRBJ2-3, the V gene TRBV15; a weak D match, TRBD2 (6 bases). This CDR3 contains 16 residues. Per the germline V gene, CDR1 is LNHNV and CDR2 is YYDKDF (reference sequence). V was clipped by 0 bases and J by 4 bases, with 14 bases between them.